The clone carrying this TCR beta chain was seen a single time. These donors, healthy bone marrow donors, were studied. These data are taken from a study of cytomegalovirus exposure and HLA in healthy donors. Primers included in the PCR were 60 Vbeta and 13 Jbeta primers. TCRdb's copy holds only in-frame clones and misses some; the assay was immunoSEQ multiplex PCR. The sample yields around 170,000 clones, around 73% seen once. V lost 4 bases and J lost 6; bases outside the gene matches: 11. The length of the CDR3 is 16 residues. Germline assignment: CDR1 MGHRA and CDR2 YSYEKL. The chain uses TRBV4-1 and TRBJ1-5; 8 bases are shared with TRBD1. This TCR came from a male donor in good health and CMV-seronegative. Input material: PBMCs. The CDR3 DNA follows: TGCGCCAGCAGCCCCTTAGGGTCAGGGGGCGTTCAGCCCCAGCATTTT. Translating it yields CASSPLGSGGVQPQHF.